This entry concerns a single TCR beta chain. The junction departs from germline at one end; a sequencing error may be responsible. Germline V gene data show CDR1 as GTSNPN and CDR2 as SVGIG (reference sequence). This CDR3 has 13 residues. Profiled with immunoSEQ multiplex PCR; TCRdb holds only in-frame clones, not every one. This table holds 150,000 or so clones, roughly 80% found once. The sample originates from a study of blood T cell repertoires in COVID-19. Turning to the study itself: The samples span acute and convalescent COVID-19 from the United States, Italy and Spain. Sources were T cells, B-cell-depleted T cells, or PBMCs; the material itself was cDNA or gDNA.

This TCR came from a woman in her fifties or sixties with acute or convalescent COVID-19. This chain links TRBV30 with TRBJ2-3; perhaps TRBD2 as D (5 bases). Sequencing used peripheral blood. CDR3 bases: TGTGCCTGGAGTGTACCTAGCAGAGATACGCAGTATTTT. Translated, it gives CAWSVPSRDTQYF. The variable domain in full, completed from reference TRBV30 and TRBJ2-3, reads SQTIHQWPATLVQPVGSPLSLECTVEGTSNPNLYWYRQAAGRGLQLLFYSVGIGQISSEVPQNLSASRPQDRQFILSSKKLLLSDSGFYLCAWSVPSRDTQYFGPGTRLTVL.